This TCR beta chain was sequenced during a study of blood T cells in healthy people across ages. Broader study findings: Diversity of TCR beta correlated strongly with naive T cell percentage. Changes in expanded clonotypes were possibly confounded, as the CMV status of donors was unknown.

A remark on this clonotype: What it binds is not known.

Alongside a J-beta primer mix, a sample-barcoded 5' primer served in a second PCR lasting about 7 to 11 cycles. Each cDNA molecule was tagged by a template-switch adaptor with 12 random nucleotides. A minimum of 3 million CDR3-containing paired-end reads was obtained for each sample. TCRdb re-analysed the 5' RACE reads in MiXCR, keeping a single row per CDR3 protein. The table includes approximately 400,000 distinct CDR3 sequences, approximately 47% detected once. The CDR3 has 13 residues. Looked up from germline, CDR1 is SQVTM and CDR2 is ANQGSEA. V shed 3 bases and J 6 bases; nucleotides not matched to a gene: 4.

Material for sequencing was blood. The rearrangement joins TRBV29-1 to TRBJ2-4; 8 positions match TRBD1. This sequence was found in a man in his 60s in good health. The CDR3 here is CSVEQGAGNIQYF. The CDR3 nucleotides read TGCAGCGTTGAGCAGGGGGCTGGAAACATTCAGTACTTC.